The rows below give T cell receptor beta chains drawn from one sample of a study of cytomegalovirus exposure and HLA in healthy donors. Sequencing used immunoSEQ multiplex PCR; TCRdb keeps in-frame clones, though not all of them. The sample contains about 140,000 clones, roughly 80% of which appear only once. Sequenced material: PBMCs. The receptors stem from a woman aged 45 to 65 in good health and CMV-seronegative. The CDR3 runs from the conserved cysteine through the conserved F or W. D genes are given only for firm matches. Expanded clones get a size class; other rows say once, few or many, or leave the size out.

v_call	d_call	clone_size	j_call	cdr3_nt	cdr3_aa
TRBV11-1	TRBD2	.	TRBJ2-5	TGTGCCAGCAGCTTTCGGGTCGCGGGGGAGCAAGAGACCCAGTACTTC	CASSFRVAGEQETQYF
TRBV18	TRBD1	.	TRBJ1-1	TGTGCCAGCTCACAAAACAGGGGTGACACTGAAGCTTTCTTT	CASSQNRGDTEAFF
TRBV28	TRBD1	.	TRBJ1-2	TGTGCCAGCAGTTTGACAGGGGATCGGTATGGCTACACCTTC	CASSLTGDRYGYTF
TRBV10-1	.	.	TRBJ2-3	TGCGCCAGCAGTGAGGAGGGTTCAGATACGCAGTATTTT	CASSEEGSDTQYF
TRBV2	TRBD2	.	TRBJ2-2	TGTGCCAGCAGTGTATTAGCGGGGAACACCGGGGAGCTGTTTTTT	CASSVLAGNTGELFF
TRBV18	TRBD1	.	TRBJ1-5	TGTGCCAGCTCACCACCGGGTGGACAGGGGGCTAAGGTAAATAGCAATCAGCCCCAGCATTTT	CASSPPGGQGAKVNSNQPQHF
TRBV28	TRBD2	.	TRBJ2-7	TGTGCCAGCAGGGCCGGGACTAGCGGAACCTACGAGCAGTACTTC	CASRAGTSGTYEQYF
TRBV19	TRBD1	.	TRBJ1-1	TGTGCCAGTACCGAGACAGGGGCCGTTTCGCGAAGGGCTGAAGCTTTCTTT	CASTETGAVSRRAEAFF
TRBV10-3	TRBD1	.	TRBJ1-4	TGTGCCATCAGTGAGACCGGACAGGTTAACGAAGTGAAAAAACTGTTTTTT	CAISETGQVNEVKKLFF
TRBV15	.	.	TRBJ2-1	TGTGCCACCAGCAGACCCTTCCGGGGGGCGGACCATGAGCAGTTCTTC	CATSRPFRGADHEQFF
TRBV4-2	.	.	TRBJ2-2	TGTGCCAGCAGCCAAGAACCGCGCCCGAACACCGGGGAGCTGTTTTTT	CASSQEPRPNTGELFF
TRBV19	.	.	TRBJ1-1	TGTGCCAGTGGGGCAACAGTGAACACTGAAGCTTTCTTT	CASGATVNTEAFF
TRBV18	TRBD1	.	TRBJ1-6	TGTGCCAGCTCACCAGAGACAGGGGCAACCAATTCACCCCTCCACTTT	CASSPETGATNSPLHF
TRBV9	TRBD2	few	TRBJ2-1	TGTGCCAGCAGCGTAGCTTCTAGCGGGGGGGCGAGGGCAAATGAGCAGTTCTTC	CASSVASSGGARANEQFF
TRBV7-8	.	.	TRBJ2-7	TGTGCCTCAATACGGGGGTCCTCCTACGAGCAGTACTTC	CASIRGSSYEQYF
TRBV9	.	.	TRBJ1-5	TGTGCCAGCAGCGCTTCAGGGGGCAATCAGCCCCAGCATTTT	CASSASGGNQPQHF
TRBV5-1	.	.	TRBJ1-1	TGCGCCAGCAGCTTGGTTGCGGTGGGGAACACTGAAGCTTTCTTT	CASSLVAVGNTEAFF
TRBV5-4	.	few	TRBJ1-6	TGTGCCAGCAGCCCTTATAGGGGACAAAATTCACCCCTCCACTTT	CASSPYRGQNSPLHF
TRBV30	.	.	TRBJ1-3	TGTGCCTGGATCGCGCGCAACTCTGGAAACACCATATATTTT	CAWIARNSGNTIYF
TRBV30	.	.	TRBJ2-7	TGTGCCTGGAATCTGGGTAGAGGCAACGAGCAGTACTTC	CAWNLGRGNEQYF
TRBV27	.	.	TRBJ2-6	TGTGCCAGCAGACATCATGGTGACTCTGGGGCCAACGTCCTGACTTTC	CASRHHGDSGANVLTF
TRBV5-6	TRBD2	few	TRBJ2-7	TGTGCCAGCAGAACCTATAGCGGGGGTATCCACGAGCAGTACTTC	CASRTYSGGIHEQYF
TRBV10-1	.	few	TRBJ1-2	TGCGCCAGCAGTGAGCTCCTTCCTTTACAGGGCTACACCTTC	CASSELLPLQGYTF
TRBV4-2	TRBD2	.	TRBJ2-7	TGTGCCAGCAGCGCGCGCGGGGGGGGAATATACGAGCAGTACTTC	CASSARGGGIYEQYF
TRBV7-3	TRBD2	.	TRBJ2-1	TGTGCCAGCAGCTTAACCGGTAGCGGGGGGTTCAATGAGCAGTTCTTC	CASSLTGSGGFNEQFF
TRBV28	.	.	TRBJ1-5	TGTGCCAGCAGAACCCTAGGGGGGGGCATCCAGCCCCAGCATTTT	CASRTLGGGIQPQHF
TRBV6-4	TRBD2	.	TRBJ2-2	TGTGCCAGCAGTGACGGCGGGGGGGGCACCGGGGAGCTGTTTTTT	CASSDGGGGTGELFF
TRBV2	.	.	TRBJ2-2	TGTGCCAGCAGAGAACAGTCCACCGGGGAGCTGTTTTTT	CASREQSTGELFF
TRBV5-1	.	.	TRBJ2-5	TGCGCCAGCAGCTTCGCTAGCTTGGAGACCCAGTACTTC	CASSFASLETQYF
TRBV7-9	.	.	TRBJ1-3	TGTGCCTCGTCCCGGGGAGACACCATATATTTT	CASSRGDTIYF
TRBV5-6	.	.	TRBJ2-5	TGTGCCAGCACCCTTGCGTGGTACCAAGAGACCCAGTACTTC	CASTLAWYQETQYF
TRBV5-5	TRBD2	few	TRBJ2-3	TGTGCCAGCAGCCAAGATCGGGGTAGCGGGGTCGATACGCAGTATTTT	CASSQDRGSGVDTQYF
TRBV9	TRBD1	.	TRBJ1-2	TGTGCCAGCAGCGTGTCCATGCGACAGGGAACCTATGGCTACACCTTC	CASSVSMRQGTYGYTF
TRBV6-6	.	.	TRBJ1-4	TGTGCCAGCAGTTACGGAACAGGGTTAGGTCTCGTGGACTTTTTT	CASSYGTGLGLVDFF
TRBV29-1	.	.	TRBJ1-1	TGCAGCGTTGAAGATCTCAGCCGGGGGAACACTGAAGCTTTCTTT	CSVEDLSRGNTEAFF
TRBV2	TRBD1	.	TRBJ1-5	TGTGCCAGCAGTGGGGACAGGGTGAATCAGCCCCAGCATTTT	CASSGDRVNQPQHF
TRBV4-2	TRBD1	.	TRBJ1-5	TGTGCCAGCAGCCAAGATCAAAGGGGGCCTCAGCCCCAGCATTTT	CASSQDQRGPQPQHF
TRBV27	.	.	TRBJ1-3	TGTGCCAGCAGCGTAGCCTCTGGAAACACCATATATTTT	CASSVASGNTIYF
TRBV27	TRBD2	.	TRBJ2-7	TGTGCCAGCAGTTTCCAGGGACTAGCCTACGAGCAGTACTTC	CASSFQGLAYEQYF
TRBV28	TRBD1	.	TRBJ1-5	TGTGCCGGACAGGGGGATAGCAATCAGCCCCAGCATTTT	CAGQGDSNQPQHF
TRBV7-8	TRBD1	few	TRBJ1-3	TGTGCCAGCAGCGAGGGACAGGGGAACTCTGGAAACACCATATATTTT	CASSEGQGNSGNTIYF
TRBV2	TRBD1	.	TRBJ2-3	TGTGCCAGCAGTGCACAGGGGGGATATACAGATACGCAGTATTTT	CASSAQGGYTDTQYF
TRBV4-2	TRBD2	.	TRBJ2-5	TGTGCCAGCAGCCCTGGGGGGCGGGGGGCCGTAGAGACCCAGTACTTC	CASSPGGRGAVETQYF
TRBV19	TRBD1	.	TRBJ2-2	TGTGCCAGTAGTTCCAAGGGGACAGGGGAAATCGGGGAGCTGTTTTTT	CASSSKGTGEIGELFF
TRBV5-5	TRBD1	.	TRBJ1-3	TGTGCCAGCAGCTCTACAGGGGCTGGAAACACCATATATTTT	CASSSTGAGNTIYF
TRBV14	.	.	TRBJ2-3	TGTGCCAGCAGCCAAGGTCTAGCGCACACAGATACGCAGTATTTT	CASSQGLAHTDTQYF
TRBV29-1	.	.	TRBJ2-3	TGCAGCGTTAAGGCTAGTCCAACAGATACGCAGTATTTT	CSVKASPTDTQYF
TRBV4-1	TRBD1	.	TRBJ2-1	TGTGCCAGCAGCCAAGCCGGGACAGGTTACAATGAGCAGTTCTTC	CASSQAGTGYNEQFF
TRBV14	TRBD1	.	TRBJ2-7	TGTGCCAGTAGCCATTGGCAGGGGGCGACCTACGAGCAGTACTTC	CASSHWQGATYEQYF
TRBV12-2	.	few	TRBJ2-3	TGTGCAAGTCGCTTAGCGCACGCTAGCGGGTCGACAAATACGCAGTATTTT	CASRLAHASGSTNTQYF